Below, 18 T cell receptor beta chains from the same sample are listed, as sequenced in a study of blood T cell repertoires in COVID-19. Assay: immunoSEQ multiplex PCR; the TCRdb copy retains only in-frame clones and omits some. Of about 190,000 clones listed, roughly 84% were seen once; the top ten hold roughly 3.2%. The specimen sequenced was PBMCs or T cells enriched from blood (not recorded which). These receptors all stem from a woman aged 30 to 39 who had recovered from COVID-19.

The V and J genes are TRBV10-3 and TRBJ2-5; TRBD2 matches 10 bases. Germline CDR1 is ENHRY and CDR2 is SYGVKD. The CDR3 consists of 18 residues. V gave up 3 bases and J gave up 0 bases; unmatched junction bases: 10. CDR3 DNA sequence: TGTGCCATCAGTGACCTAGTCAGGCTAGCGGGGGACCAAGAGACCCAGTACTTC. This encodes CAISDLVRLAGDQETQYF.

This chain uses TRBV7-9 with TRBJ2-7; a possible D gene is TRBD2 (6 bases). Looked up from germline, CDR1 is SEHNR and CDR2 is FQNEAQ (reference sequence). The CDR3 spans 15 residues. Deletions cut 3 bases from V and 1 base from J, with 13 bases between. Written as DNA, the CDR3 is TGTGCCAGCAGCTTCGGGGGTGGCCGGTCCTACGAGCAGTACGTC. Protein product: CASSFGGGRSYEQYV.

The chain recombines TRBV18 with TRBJ1-1; a weak D match, TRBD1 (6 bases). V lost 6 bases, J lost 3 bases, and 23 bases lay in between. CDR3 length: 17 amino acids. Germline V gene sequence: CDR1 KGHSH, CDR2 LQKENI. DNA for the CDR3: TGTGCCAGCTCCCAACGATCACAGGGCCTAGGGGACACTGAAGCTTTCTTT. Protein sequence: CASSQRSQGLGDTEAFF.

The sample holds a few counts of this clone. This chain uses TRBV7-9 with TRBJ1-2; the match to TRBD1 covers 8 bases. The V and J ends lost 4 bases and 7 bases, in that order; junction bases with no gene match: 8. Germline V gives CDR1 SEHNR, CDR2 FQNEAQ (reference sequence). This CDR3 comprises 14 residues. CDR3 nucleotides: TGTGCCAGCAGCTCCTCCGACAGGGGTCTTGGCTACACCTTC. Its translation is CASSSSDRGLGYTF.

The V call is TRBV27, the J call TRBJ1-1, with a tentative D call TRBD1 (6 bases). Trimming cost V 2 bases and J 11 bases, with 18 bases left between them. Per the germline V gene, CDR1 is MNHEY and CDR2 is SMNVEV (reference sequence). The CDR3 runs 14 residues. For the CDR3, the DNA is TGTGCCAGCAGTTTAGGCGGACAGTCAGGCGACGCTTTCTTT. It is translated as CASSLGGQSGDAFF.

The V and J genes are TRBV9 and TRBJ2-5, with 10 positions matching TRBD1. Trimming took 3 bases from V and 5 from J; bases not matched to a gene: 7. Germline-derived CDR1 and CDR2 are SGDLS and YYNGEE. The CDR3 has 15 residues. The CDR3 loop is CASSAKGQGMETQYF. In DNA, the CDR3 is TGTGCCAGCAGCGCCAAGGGACAGGGGATGGAGACCCAGTACTTC.

This clone came up many times. The chain is built from TRBV2 and TRBJ2-3, with 10 bases lining up with TRBD2. Germline V gene data show CDR1 as SNHLY and CDR2 as FYNNEI. J gave up 0 bases and V 3 bases, and 3 bases lay outside the gene matches. The CDR3 has 16 residues. Here the CDR3 reads CASSDLSGRSTDTQYF. CDR3 nucleotide sequence: TGTGCCAGCAGTGACCTTAGCGGGAGGAGCACAGATACGCAGTATTTT. The complete variable domain, with remaining parts taken from reference TRBV2 and TRBJ2-3, reads EPEVTQTPSHQVTQMGQEVILRCVPISNHLYFYWYRQILGQKVEFLVSFYNNEISEKSEIFDDQFSVERPDGSNFTLKIRSTKLEDSAMYFCASSDLSGRSTDTQYFGPGTRLTVL.

The chain couples TRBV7-6 to TRBJ2-7; 13 positions match TRBD2. CDR1 is SGHVS and CDR2 is FNYEAQ in the germline V gene. The CDR3 consists of 18 residues. J was trimmed by 4 bases and V by 5 bases; bases with no gene match: 14. This chain's CDR3 is CASSLRTSGRSSGYEQYF. CDR3 nucleotide sequence: TGTGCCAGCAGCCTTCGGACTAGCGGGAGATCTAGTGGGTACGAGCAGTACTTC. Full variable domain (outside the CDR3, taken from reference TRBV7-6 and TRBJ2-7): GAGVSQSPRYKVTKRGQDVALRCDPISGHVSLYWYRQALGQGPEFLTYFNYEAQQDKSGLPNDRFSAERPEGSISTLTIQRTEQRDSAMYRCASSLRTSGRSSGYEQYFGPGTRLTVT.

The rearrangement uses TRBV9 and TRBJ1-1; D is uncertain. Germline CDR1 is SGDLS and CDR2 is YYNGEE. Deletions cut 0 bases from V and 0 bases from J, with 6 bases between. The CDR3 contains 14 residues. CDR3: CASSVGRMNTEAFF. CDR3 DNA: TGTGCCAGCAGCGTAGGGAGAATGAACACTGAAGCTTTCTTT.

The chain is built from TRBV5-6 and TRBJ2-5; TRBD2 might be the D (6 bases). Trimming removed 3 bases from V and 4 bases from J, with 7 bases in between. In germline, CDR1 is SGHDT, CDR2 YYEEEE. The CDR3 loop spans 12 amino acids. The CDR3 sequence: CASSWGVETQYF. The CDR3 bases are TGTGCCAGCAGCTGGGGGGTAGAGACCCAGTACTTC.

This chain uses TRBV19 with TRBJ2-5; D ambiguous. From germline, CDR1 is LNHDA and CDR2 SQIVND (reference sequence). Trimming removed 0 bases at V and 4 bases at J, with 9 bases between. CDR3 length: 14 residues. The CDR3 region is CASSIDTAVETQYF. Written as DNA, the CDR3 is TGTGCCAGTAGTATAGATACCGCGGTAGAGACCCAGTACTTC.

This sequence joins TRBV9 and TRBJ2-1; TRBD2 agrees at 8 bases. V was clipped by 3 bases and J by 6 bases; unmatched bases: 5. The germline CDR1 and CDR2 sequences are SGDLS and YYNGEE. The CDR3 covers 14 residues. The CDR3 coding sequence is TGTGCCAGCAGCGACGGGAGGGCACCCAATGAGCAGTTCTTC. Encoded protein: CASSDGRAPNEQFF.

The sample holds a few counts of this clone. V and J are TRBV19 and TRBJ2-1; TRBD2 is a possible D gene (6 bases). V was pared by 5 bases and J by 9 bases, with 20 bases between. The CDR3 contains 15 residues. Looked up from germline, CDR1 is LNHDA and CDR2 is SQIVND (reference sequence). CDR3 nucleotide sequence: TGTGCCAGTAGTCTTCCGGGACTCTTTGAAACTGAGCAGTTCTTC. Residues: CASSLPGLFETEQFF.

This clone was seen only a few times. The V gene is TRBV28, the J gene TRBJ1-2; possibly TRBD1 for D (6 bases). This CDR3 has 16 amino acids. Trimming shortened V by 1 base and J by 4 bases, and 16 bases separated the two germline ends. CDR1 is MDHEN and CDR2 is SYDVKM in the germline V gene. The CDR3, as DNA: TGTGCCAGCAGTTTATTTGGACAGCCTCCGCTCTATGGCTACACCTTC. Protein: CASSLFGQPPLYGYTF.

The V gene is TRBV5-1, the J gene TRBJ1-2; TRBD1 matches 10 bases. CDR1 and CDR2 from the germline V gene are SGHRS and YFSETQ. CDR3 length: 14 residues. Germline trimming cut 4 bases from V and 7 bases from J; bases unmatched to any gene: 7. The CDR3 loop is CASSKAGTGVGYTF. CDR3 sequence (DNA): TGCGCCAGCAGCAAAGCCGGGACAGGGGTTGGCTACACCTTC.

This clone was seen only a few times. This sequence joins TRBV30 and TRBJ1-3; 12 nucleotides line up with TRBD1. This CDR3 is built from 16 residues. V gave up 4 bases and J gave up 1 base; unmatched junction bases: 5. Germline V gene sequence: CDR1 GTSNPN, CDR2 SVGIG (reference sequence). CDR3 loop: CAWTGQGASSGNTIYF. DNA of the CDR3: TGTGCCTGGACGGGACAGGGGGCTTCGTCTGGAAACACCATATATTTT.

This chain links TRBV19 with TRBJ2-1, with 11 positions matching TRBD1. This CDR3 region has 15 residues. The germline V gene has CDR1 LNHDA and CDR2 SQIVND (reference sequence). J was trimmed by 7 bases and V by 7 bases; bases with no gene match: 9. The CDR3 sequence is CASTGQDRGRNEQFF. The CDR3 DNA reads as TGTGCCAGTACGGGACAGGACAGGGGGCGAAATGAGCAGTTCTTC.

This chain connects TRBV19 to TRBJ2-1; 15 bases line up with TRBD2. Germline-derived CDR1 and CDR2 are LNHDA and SQIVND (reference sequence). The CDR3 is 19 residues long. J lost 0 bases, V lost 8 bases, and 11 bases had no gene match. The CDR3, as DNA: TGTGCCAGTGGCCCAAGGACTAGCGGGAGGGCGAGCTCCTACAATGAGCAGTTCTTC. As protein: CASGPRTSGRASSYNEQFF.